The rows below give T cell receptor beta chains drawn from one sample of a study of blood T cell repertoires in COVID-19. Repertoires were generated with immunoSEQ multiplex PCR, while TCRdb's copy carries only in-frame clones and drops some. Counted here are about 77,000 clones, more than 90% occurring once; the ten biggest clones make up around a sixth. The sample taken for sequencing was peripheral blood. The receptors shown here come from a woman aged 80 or older with active or convalescent COVID-19. The CDR3 runs from the conserved cysteine through the conserved F or W. D genes are given only for firm matches. A row's size may be missing; if present it is once, few, many or a size class.

once	TRBD1	TRBV18	TRBJ2-5	14	CASSGQGTGETQYF	TGTGCCAGCTCAGGACAGGGGACGGGAGAGACCCAGTACTTC
NA	NA	TRBV27	TRBJ1-2	14	CASTPQGWVPGYTF	TGTGCCAGCACCCCCCAGGGATGGGTCCCTGGCTACACCTTC
NA	TRBD1	TRBV5-1	TRBJ1-2	13	CASSLADRVGYTF	TGCGCCAGCAGCTTGGCGGACAGGGTTGGCTACACCTTC
NA	NA	TRBV27	TRBJ2-7	11	CASSSNYEQYF	TGTGCCAGCAGTTCTAACTACGAGCAGTACTTC
once	TRBD2	TRBV29-1	TRBJ2-4	14	CSVVGGEAKNIQYF	TGCAGCGTTGTGGGAGGGGAAGCCAAAAACATTCAGTACTTC
NA	TRBD2	TRBV5-6	TRBJ2-1	19	CASSLGASGGVSSYNEQFF	TGTGCCAGCAGCTTGGGGGCTAGCGGGGGCGTAAGCTCCTACAATGAGCAGTTCTTC
NA	NA	TRBV9	TRBJ2-2	19	CASSGKTAGQFGTAGELFF	TGTGCCAGCAGCGGAAAGACTGCGGGACAGTTCGGAACCGCCGGGGAGCTGTTTTTT
NA	NA	TRBV2	TRBJ1-5	15	CASSENRVGNQPQHF	TGTGCCAGCAGTGAAAACAGGGTCGGCAATCAGCCCCAGCATTTT
NA	TRBD1	TRBV7-2	TRBJ1-1	14	CASSLDGRGTEAFF	TGTGCCAGCAGCTTAGACGGCAGGGGGACTGAAGCTTTCTTT
NA	NA	TRBV7-8	TRBJ2-2	16	CASSHILDKNTGELFF	TGTGCCAGCAGCCACATATTGGACAAGAACACCGGGGAGCTGTTTTTT
NA	NA	TRBV2	TRBJ2-7	13	CASGPGELYEQYF	TGTGCCAGCGGGCCAGGGGAACTCTACGAGCAGTACTTC
NA	TRBD2	TRBV19	TRBJ2-1	15	CASTRRGVTYNEQFF	TGTGCCAGTACCCGGCGGGGGGTGACCTACAATGAGCAGTTCTTC
few	TRBD1	TRBV4-1	TRBJ1-5	14	CASSPGQGGQPQHF	TGCGCCAGCAGCCCCGGACAGGGCGGACAGCCCCAGCATTTT
NA	NA	TRBV7-8	TRBJ1-5	15	CASSSEGNSNQPQHF	TGTGCCAGCAGCTCGGAGGGAAATAGCAATCAGCCCCAGCATTTT
NA	NA	TRBV19	TRBJ2-1	14	CASSSQGGLDEQFF	TGTGCCAGTAGCAGTCAGGGGGGCCTCGATGAGCAGTTCTTC
NA	NA	TRBV4-3	TRBJ1-3	16	CASSQNVLQGGNTIYF	TGCGCCAGCAGCCAGAATGTGCTACAGGGTGGAAACACCATATATTTT
NA	TRBD1	TRBV3-1/TRBV3-2	TRBJ2-7	15	CASSQGTDRGHEQYF	TGTGCCAGCAGCCAAGGAACGGACAGGGGACACGAGCAGTACTTC
NA	TRBD2	TRBV6-1	TRBJ2-3	16	CASSEVGGGDTDTQYF	TGTGCCAGCAGTGAAGTGGGCGGGGGGGACACAGATACGCAGTATTTT
NA	NA	TRBV28	TRBJ1-1	15	CASSPWGGGNTEAFF	TGTGCCAGCAGCCCTTGGGGAGGGGGGAACACTGAAGCTTTCTTT
NA	TRBD1	TRBV18	TRBJ1-2	17	CASSRRTPGQGDYGYTF	TGTGCCAGCTCACGACGCACCCCGGGACAGGGAGACTATGGCTACACCTTC
NA	TRBD1	TRBV18	TRBJ2-7	16	CASSPAPGQSSYEQYF	TGTGCCAGCTCACCGGCCCCGGGACAGAGCTCCTACGAGCAGTACTTC
once	NA	TRBV18	TRBJ2-1	14	CASSLNADYNEQFF	TGTGCCAGCTCACTTAATGCGGACTACAATGAGCAGTTCTTC
NA	TRBD2	TRBV2	TRBJ2-5	17	CASKRWTSGGPQETQYF	TGTGCCAGCAAACGATGGACTAGCGGGGGGCCACAAGAGACCCAGTACTTC
NA	TRBD2	TRBV28	TRBJ2-7	13	CASGSGGSYEQYF	TGTGCCAGCGGGAGCGGGGGCTCCTACGAGCAGTACTTC
NA	TRBD1	TRBV19	TRBJ2-1	15	CASSRDRGPYNEQFF	TGTGCCAGTTCCCGAGACAGGGGACCCTACAATGAGCAGTTCTTC
NA	NA	TRBV15	TRBJ1-1	13	CATSGTGYTEAFF	TGTGCCACCAGCGGAACAGGGTACACTGAAGCTTTCTTT
NA	TRBD2	TRBV28	TRBJ2-1	15	CASSSGLAGGNEQFF	TGTGCCAGCAGTTCAGGGCTAGCGGGGGGGAATGAGCAGTTCTTC
NA	TRBD2	TRBV3-1/TRBV3-2	TRBJ2-7	15	CASSDQRGGTYEQYF	TGTGCCAGCAGCGACCAGCGGGGGGGAACCTACGAGCAGTACTTC
NA	NA	TRBV7-3	TRBJ2-1	14	CASSSDREPRAQFF	TGTGCCAGCAGCTCAGACCGGGAACCCCGAGCGCAGTTCTTC
NA	TRBD1	TRBV7-3	TRBJ2-1	16	CASSSRDRGVYNEQFF	TGTGCCAGCAGCTCGAGGGACAGGGGGGTCTACAATGAGCAGTTCTTC
NA	NA	TRBV27	TRBJ1-6	16	CASSLLTGKANSPLHF	TGTGCCAGCAGTTTACTAACAGGGAAGGCTAATTCACCCCTCCACTTT
NA	NA	TRBV5-6	TRBJ2-7	17	CASSLDMGQIKAAEQYF	TGTGCCAGCAGCTTGGATATGGGACAAATTAAGGCTGCCGAGCAGTACTTC
NA	TRBD2	TRBV29-1	TRBJ2-3	11	CSVSGRGTQYF	TGCAGCGTTTCGGGGAGGGGTACGCAGTATTTT
NA	NA	TRBV28	TRBJ2-3	14	CASSPGLVADTQYF	TGTGCCAGTTCGCCAGGTTTAGTGGCAGATACGCAGTATTTT
NA	TRBD1	TRBV24-1	TRBJ1-1	16	CATSDADRDSNTEAFF	TGTGCCACCAGTGACGCGGACAGGGATAGCAATACTGAAGCTTTCTTT
NA	NA	TRBV28	TRBJ1-5	12	CASSLSSSPQHF	TGTGCCAGCAGTTTATCTTCTTCGCCCCAGCATTTT
NA	NA	TRBV2	TRBJ2-7	12	CASSEARTEQYF	TGTGCCAGCAGTGAAGCGCGTACCGAGCAGTACTTC
once	NA	TRBV12-3/TRBV12-4	TRBJ2-4	13	CASSLIGPALANF	TGTGCCAGCAGTTTAATAGGGCCAGCTCTAGCGAACTTC
NA	TRBD1	TRBV27	TRBJ1-1	13	CASSRTGGTEAFF	TGTGCCAGCAGCCGTACAGGGGGCACTGAAGCTTTCTTT
NA	TRBD1	TRBV4-1	TRBJ2-7	16	CASSPTFGTGAYEQYF	TGCGCCAGCAGCCCAACTTTCGGGACAGGGGCCTACGAGCAGTACTTC
NA	NA	TRBV11-2	TRBJ1-1	15	CASSLVEGVSTEAFF	TGTGCCAGCAGCTTAGTTGAGGGCGTGAGCACTGAAGCTTTCTTT
NA	TRBD1	TRBV29-1	TRBJ2-5	14	CSVERQGVFETQYF	TGCAGCGTTGAACGACAGGGGGTTTTTGAGACCCAGTACTTC
NA	NA	TRBV9	TRBJ2-5	13	CASSVAFEETQYF	TGTGCCAGCAGCGTAGCCTTTGAAGAGACCCAGTACTTC
NA	TRBD1	TRBV6-2/TRBV6-3	TRBJ1-4	15	CASSYSRQGSEKLFF	TGTGCCAGCAGTTACTCGCGACAGGGTTCTGAAAAACTGTTTTTT
NA	NA	TRBV6-4	TRBJ1-1	15	CASSEFYDMNTEAFF	TGTGCCAGCAGTGAATTTTATGACATGAACACTGAAGCTTTCTTT
NA	NA	TRBV28	TRBJ1-2	15	CASSIPRTANYGYTF	TGTGCCAGCAGTATACCCCGGACAGCTAACTATGGCTACACCTTC
NA	NA	TRBV5-1	TRBJ1-1	14	CASSLATGTLEAFF	TGCGCCAGCAGCTTAGCAACCGGGACACTTGAAGCTTTCTTT
NA	TRBD1	TRBV3-1/TRBV3-2	TRBJ1-1	17	CASSRGQGVDRSTEAFF	TGTGCCAGCAGCCGCGGACAGGGGGTCGACCGGAGCACTGAAGCTTTCTTT
NA	TRBD1	TRBV19	TRBJ1-5	13	CASSRQGDQPQHF	TGTGCCAGTAGTCGACAGGGAGATCAGCCCCAGCATTTT